In this sample, the clone carrying this TCR beta chain turned up a few times. The record originates from a study of OX40 agonist ivuxolimab in advanced cancers. Study overall: Those enrolled were 82.7% male, with a mean age of about 66 years and ages from roughly 20 to 90.

Sequencing was performed with immunoSEQ multiplex PCR; in TCRdb, only in-frame clones are kept and a portion is missing. The table records 80,000 to 100,000 clones, approximately 91% of them present only once. Trimming removed 4 bases from V and 4 bases from J, with 8 bases in between. The CDR3 spans 13 residues. Germline V gives CDR1 KGHSH, CDR2 LQKENI. Sequenced material: CD4+ or CD8+ T cells sorted from blood, taken in a trial of the OX40 agonist ivuxolimab. The TCR originated in an adult with an advanced solid tumor such as melanoma, head and neck, liver or kidney cancer. V usage is TRBV18 and J usage is TRBJ1-3, with D unclear. The CDR3 sequence: CASSRDVGNTIYF. The CDR3 DNA is TGTGCCAGCTCACGAGACGTCGGAAACACCATATATTTT.